The 24 T cell receptor beta chains below were found in one sample sequenced in a study of blood T cell repertoires in COVID-19. Sequencing was performed with immunoSEQ multiplex PCR; in TCRdb, only in-frame clones are kept and a portion is missing. The sample holds some 45,000 clones, approximately 88% seen once. The sequencing sample was made of peripheral blood. These receptors were collected from a human donor with active COVID-19. The donor label of this sample is uncertain.

The genes are TRBV5-4 and TRBJ2-3; TRBD2 might be the D (6 bases). V lost 0 bases and J 0 bases, leaving 14 bases between the germline ends. The CDR3 covers 17 residues. Per germline, CDR1 SGHNT and CDR2 YYREEE (reference sequence). CDR3 coding DNA: TGTGCCAGCAGCTTGGGGGGGTGGAGCGGGAGCACAGATACGCAGTATTTT. Amino acid sequence: CASSLGGWSGSTDTQYF.

A single count supports this clone. The chain carries TRBV21-1 and TRBJ2-7; the table's D call TRBD1 went unverified against the DNA. TRBV21-1 is described as a pseudogene. The CDR3 spans 15 residues. CDR3 nucleotides: TGTGCCAGCAGCGAGACAGGGGGCTTCTTCCACGAGCAGTACTTC. Translated, it gives CASSETGGFFHEQYF.

CDR3 coding DNA: TGTGCCAGCAGCCGACGACAGGGGGAGACCCAGTACTTC. It encodes CASSRRQGETQYF. V usage is TRBV7-2 and J usage is TRBJ2-5, with 8 bases matching TRBD1. Per germline, CDR1 SGHTA and CDR2 FQGNSA. The CDR3 is 13 amino acids. Germline trimming cut 5 bases from V and 5 bases from J; bases unmatched to any gene: 4.

This clone was counted only a few times. V is TRBV21-1 and J is TRBJ1-5. TRBV21-1 is a pseudogene segment. This CDR3 has 17 residues. Written as DNA, the CDR3 is TGTGCCAGCAGCAAAGAGAGGACTCCGGTGGGCAATCAGCCCCAGCATTTT. Its translation is CASSKERTPVGNQPQHF.

The CDR3 spells CASSPQAGTSGMDTQYF. The CDR3 DNA sequence: TGTGCCAGCAGCCCCCAGGCGGGGACTAGCGGGATGGATACGCAGTATTTT. The rearrangement links TRBV3-1 (or the pseudogene TRBV3-2) to TRBJ2-3; 13 bases match TRBD2. Trimming took 4 bases from V and 6 from J; bases not matched to a gene: 10. The CDR3 loop spans 17 amino acids. The germline gives CDR1 LGHDT, CDR2 YNNKEL (reference sequence).

This clone was seen a single time. The chain joins TRBV4-2 to TRBJ2-7; TRBD2 matches at 9 bases. CDR1 and CDR2 (germline): LGHNA, YNFKEQ. V gave up 0 bases and J gave up 2 bases; unmatched junction bases: 5. This CDR3 region has 16 residues. The CDR3 coding sequence is TGTGCCAGCAGCCAAGATGAGGCGGGGGGGCCCTACGAGCAGTACTTC. Residues: CASSQDEAGGPYEQYF.

The chain combines TRBV6-2 or TRBV6-3 with TRBJ2-5; TRBD2 might be the D (6 bases). CDR3 length: 15 amino acids. Per the germline V gene, CDR1 is MNHEY and CDR2 is SVGEGT. The ends were cut back, 2 bases at V and 9 bases at J, with 19 bases in the middle. Written as DNA, the CDR3 is TGTGCCAGCAGTTACCATCGGACCGGGAGATCGGCCCAGTACTTC. This codes for CASSYHRTGRSAQYF.

J is TRBJ2-2 and V is TRBV28, with D hard to call. Germline-derived CDR1 and CDR2 are MDHEN and SYDVKM. The CDR3 runs 16 residues. Trimming cost V 5 bases and J 4 bases, with 17 bases left between them. CDR3 DNA sequence: TGTGCCAGCAGTCCTGACCTACTAATGGGCACCGGGGAGCTGTTTTTT. Residues: CASSPDLLMGTGELFF.

The chain combines TRBV2 with TRBJ2-3; 14 nucleotides line up with TRBD2. With V trimmed by 5 bases and J by 5 bases, 9 bases remained unmatched. The CDR3 runs 17 residues. Germline V lookup: CDR1 SNHLY, CDR2 FYNNEI. The CDR3 sequence is CASSLSGLAGVGDTQYF. The CDR3 coding sequence is TGTGCCAGCAGTCTCTCGGGACTAGCGGGAGTAGGAGATACGCAGTATTTT.

V gene TRBV7-3 combines with J gene TRBJ2-6; D not resolved. This CDR3 region has 16 residues. Germline CDR1 is SGHTA and CDR2 is FQGTGA. The V end lost 5 bases, the J end lost 0 bases, and 11 bases lay between the germline ends. The CDR3, as DNA: TGTGCCAGCAGCGCGCGTAGGAGCTCTGGGGCCAACGTCCTGACTTTC. Its protein product is CASSARRSSGANVLTF.

This chain joins TRBV21-1 and TRBJ1-2; TRBD1 is the table's D call and was not checked against the DNA. TRBV21-1 is a pseudogene. This CDR3 spans 15 amino acids. The CDR3 loop is CASSKGRQTGEDYTF. CDR3 nucleotide sequence: TGTGCCAGCAGCAAAGGTCGCCAGACAGGGGAAGACTACACCTTC.

The chain uses TRBV5-4 and TRBJ1-5, with D maybe TRBD1 (5 bases). V was trimmed by 0 bases and J by 5 bases, leaving 12 bases between them. Germline CDR1 and CDR2: SGHNT and YYREEE (reference sequence). This CDR3 has 15 residues. The chain's CDR3 is CASSLGPRDDQPQHF. Written as DNA, the CDR3 is TGTGCCAGCAGCTTGGGTCCCAGGGATGATCAGCCCCAGCATTTT.

CDR3 amino acids: CASSPQVGGNYNEQFF. CDR3 DNA: TGTGCCAGCAGCCCCCAAGTAGGGGGAAACTACAATGAGCAGTTCTTC. The J gene is TRBJ2-1, the V gene TRBV9, with a possible D match to TRBD1 (6 bases). Trimming shortened V by 4 bases and J by 3 bases, and 17 bases separated the two germline ends. The CDR3 covers 16 residues. CDR1 is SGDLS, CDR2 YYNGEE, per germline.

The V and J genes are TRBV2 and TRBJ2-7; perhaps TRBD1 as D (6 bases). V gave up 8 bases and J gave up 1 base, with 12 bases separating them. The CDR3 contains 13 residues. Per germline, CDR1 SNHLY and CDR2 FYNNEI. CDR3 DNA sequence: TGTGCCAGCCTGAGAGACAGGTCCTACGAGCAGTACTTC. It yields the protein CASLRDRSYEQYF.

This clone was counted once. The chain combines TRBV7-9 with TRBJ2-1, with TRBD1 matching 10 bases. Germline V gives CDR1 SEHNR, CDR2 FQNEAQ (reference sequence). V shed 6 bases and J 5 bases; nucleotides not matched to a gene: 7. The CDR3 is 15 amino acids. In nucleotides, the CDR3 is TGTGCCAGCAGTTTCGGGGACAGGGGTCACAATGAGCAGTTCTTC. Amino acid sequence: CASSFGDRGHNEQFF.

V gene TRBV2 combines with J gene TRBJ2-1, with TRBD1 identical over 9 bases. This CDR3 has 14 amino acids. Germline assignment: CDR1 SNHLY and CDR2 FYNNEI. With V trimmed by 10 bases and J by 4 bases, 8 bases remained unmatched. The CDR3 sequence is CANLPGQGYNEQFF. CDR3 coding DNA: TGTGCCAACCTGCCGGGACAGGGATACAATGAGCAGTTCTTC.

The V gene is TRBV5-6, the J gene TRBJ1-1; a possible D gene is TRBD1 (5 bases). Germline V gene data show CDR1 as SGHDT and CDR2 as YYEEEE. V was cut by 4 bases and J by 0 bases, with 19 bases left in between. This CDR3 has 17 residues. The CDR3 reads CASSLKKRQIMNTEAFF. The CDR3 DNA reads TGTGCCAGCAGCCTAAAGAAGAGACAGATCATGAACACTGAAGCTTTCTTT.

By sample share, this clone is medium-sized (0.01 to 0.1%). This rearrangement joins TRBV6-1 to TRBJ2-7; 8 bases are shared with TRBD1. The V gene end was trimmed by 2 bases and the J gene end by 3 bases; junction bases not matched to a gene: 6. This CDR3 is 15 amino acids long. Germline CDR1 is MNHNS and CDR2 is SASEGT. The CDR3 sequence: CASSELTGEYYEQYF. CDR3 bases: TGTGCCAGCAGTGAACTGACAGGGGAATACTACGAGCAGTACTTC.

This chain joins TRBV5-6 and TRBJ2-7; D might be TRBD1 (5 bases). Germline loops: CDR1 SGHDT, CDR2 YYEEEE. The CDR3 consists of 13 residues. Deletions cut 4 bases from V and 6 bases from J, with 14 bases between. The CDR3 is CASSTGRRAEQYF. The CDR3, as DNA: TGTGCCAGCAGCACAGGCAGGCGAGCCGAGCAGTACTTC. Looking up the rest from reference TRBV5-6 and TRBJ2-7 gives the full variable domain: DAGVTQSPTHLIKTRGQQVTLRCSPKSGHDTVSWYQQALGQGPQFIFQYYEEEERQRGNFPDRFSGHQFPNYSSELNVNALLLGDSALYLCASSTGRRAEQYFGPGTRLTVT.

V gene TRBV5-1 combines with J gene TRBJ1-4, with D perhaps TRBD1 (6 bases). The CDR3 spans 15 residues. The V end lost 1 base, the J end lost 7 bases, and 14 bases lay between the germline ends. Per the germline V gene, CDR1 is SGHRS and CDR2 is YFSETQ. In DNA form, the CDR3 reads TGCGCCAGCAGCTTGCGGGGGGCGTCCAGTGAAAAACTGTTTTTT. Translation gives CASSLRGASSEKLFF.

This chain joins TRBV4-1 and TRBJ2-7; weak D call: TRBD1 (5 bases). Germline loops: CDR1 MGHRA, CDR2 YSYEKL. There are 15 residues in the CDR3. V was shortened by 8 bases and J by 3 bases, with 20 bases between the two germline ends. CDR3 sequence: CASAAEDSVFYEQYF. CDR3 DNA: TGCGCCAGCGCTGCCGAAGACAGTGTTTTCTACGAGCAGTACTTC.

The J gene is TRBJ1-5, the V gene TRBV19, with D maybe TRBD1 (5 bases). The CDR3 is made up of 18 amino acids. From germline, CDR1 is LNHDA and CDR2 SQIVND (reference sequence). Trimming stripped 7 bases from V and 0 bases from J, with 22 bases between. DNA of the CDR3: TGTGCCAGTACCCCATGGGGTGGCAGGGCTTATAGCAATCAGCCCCAGCATTTT. Its translation is CASTPWGGRAYSNQPQHF.

The gene calls are TRBV11-3 and TRBJ1-1, with 8 bases lining up with TRBD1. The germline V gene encodes CDR1 SGHNT and CDR2 YENEEA. The CDR3 loop spans 17 amino acids. Losses at the gene ends were 3 bases for V and 1 base for J; bases not matched to a gene: 10. The CDR3 coding sequence is TGTGCCAGCAGCTTTTCGGACAGGGTAGTGGCGAACACTGAAGCTTTCTTT. Protein: CASSFSDRVVANTEAFF.

This chain joins TRBV18 and TRBJ1-1; D uncertain. Trimming took off 3 bases at V and 2 bases at J, with 7 bases between the two ends. Germline V lookup: CDR1 KGHSH, CDR2 LQKENI. The CDR3 contains 13 residues. The CDR3 protein is CASSPLGNTEAFF. Here the CDR3 DNA reads TGTGCCAGCTCACCGCTGGGCAACACTGAAGCTTTCTTT.